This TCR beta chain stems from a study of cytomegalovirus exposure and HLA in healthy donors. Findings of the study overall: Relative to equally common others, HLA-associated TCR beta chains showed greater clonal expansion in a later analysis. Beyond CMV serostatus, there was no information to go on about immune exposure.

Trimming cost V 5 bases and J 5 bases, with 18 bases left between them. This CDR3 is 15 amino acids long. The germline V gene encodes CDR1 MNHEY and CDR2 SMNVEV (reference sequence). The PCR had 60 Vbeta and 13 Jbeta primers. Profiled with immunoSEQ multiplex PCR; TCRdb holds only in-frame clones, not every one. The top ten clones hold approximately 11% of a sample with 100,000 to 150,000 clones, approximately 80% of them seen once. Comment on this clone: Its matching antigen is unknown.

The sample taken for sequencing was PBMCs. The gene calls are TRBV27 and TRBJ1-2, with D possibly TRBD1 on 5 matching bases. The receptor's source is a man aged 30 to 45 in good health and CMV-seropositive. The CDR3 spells CASSQKSRVWYGYTF. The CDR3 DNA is TGTGCCAGCAGTCAAAAATCCAGGGTTTGGTATGGCTACACCTTC.